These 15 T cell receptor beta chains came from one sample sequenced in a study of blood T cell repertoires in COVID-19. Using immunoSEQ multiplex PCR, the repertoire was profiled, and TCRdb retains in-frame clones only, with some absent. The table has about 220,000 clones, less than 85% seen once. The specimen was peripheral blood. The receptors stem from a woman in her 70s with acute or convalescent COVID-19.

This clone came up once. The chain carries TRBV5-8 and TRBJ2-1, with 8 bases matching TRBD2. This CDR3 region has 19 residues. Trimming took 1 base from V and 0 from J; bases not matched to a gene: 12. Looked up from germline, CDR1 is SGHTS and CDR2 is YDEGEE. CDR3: CASSLRAGGPRSSYNEQFF. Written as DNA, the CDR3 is TGTGCCAGCAGCTTGAGGGCGGGGGGCCCAAGAAGCTCCTACAATGAGCAGTTCTTC.

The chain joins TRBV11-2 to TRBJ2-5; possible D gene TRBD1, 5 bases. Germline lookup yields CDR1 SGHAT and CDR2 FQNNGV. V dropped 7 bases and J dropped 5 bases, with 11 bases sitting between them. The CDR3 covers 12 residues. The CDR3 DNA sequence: TGTGCCAGCACTCAGGGCGCGGAGACCCAGTACTTC. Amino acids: CASTQGAETQYF.

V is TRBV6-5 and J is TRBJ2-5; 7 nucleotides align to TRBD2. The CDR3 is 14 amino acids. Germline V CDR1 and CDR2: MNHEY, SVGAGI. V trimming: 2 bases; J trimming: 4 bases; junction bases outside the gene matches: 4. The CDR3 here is CASSYSASGETQYF. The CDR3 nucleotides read TGTGCCAGCAGTTACAGTGCTAGCGGAGAGACCCAGTACTTC.

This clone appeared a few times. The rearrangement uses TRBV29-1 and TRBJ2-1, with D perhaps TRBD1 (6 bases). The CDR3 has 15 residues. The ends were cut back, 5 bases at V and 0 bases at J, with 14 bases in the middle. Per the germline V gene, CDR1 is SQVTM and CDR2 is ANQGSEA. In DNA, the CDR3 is TGCAGCGTTATCTCTGACAGGAGCTCCTACAATGAGCAGTTCTTC. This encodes CSVISDRSSYNEQFF.

CDR3 sequence reads: CATSRDRGGLADYGYTF. DNA for the CDR3: TGTGCCACCAGCAGAGATCGGGGGGGTTTGGCGGACTATGGCTACACCTTC. The chain combines TRBV15 with TRBJ1-2, with D perhaps TRBD1 (5 bases). The CDR3 loop spans 17 amino acids. Trimming left V 0 bases short and J 3 bases short, with 17 bases between. Germline loops: CDR1 LNHNV, CDR2 YYDKDF (reference sequence). Supplemented by reference TRBV15 and TRBJ1-2, the full variable domain reads DAMVIQNPRYQVTQFGKPVTLSCSQTLNHNVMYWYQQKSSQAPKLLFHYYDKDFNNEADTPDNFQSRRPNTSFCFLDIRSPGLGDTAMYLCATSRDRGGLADYGYTFGSGTRLTVV.

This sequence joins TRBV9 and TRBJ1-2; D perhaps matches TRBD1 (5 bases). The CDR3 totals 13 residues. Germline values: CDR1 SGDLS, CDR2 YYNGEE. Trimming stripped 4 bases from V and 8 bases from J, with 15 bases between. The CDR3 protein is CASSPRQYLGYTF. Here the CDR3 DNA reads TGTGCCAGCAGCCCCAGACAGTATTTGGGCTACACCTTC.

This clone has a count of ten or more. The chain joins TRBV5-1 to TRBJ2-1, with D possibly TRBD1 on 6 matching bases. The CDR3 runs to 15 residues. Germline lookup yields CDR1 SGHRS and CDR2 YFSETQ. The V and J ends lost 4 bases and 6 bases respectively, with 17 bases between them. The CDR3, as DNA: TGCGCCAGCAGCCCCGACCTACAGGGTCGCAATGAGCAGTTCTTC. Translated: CASSPDLQGRNEQFF.

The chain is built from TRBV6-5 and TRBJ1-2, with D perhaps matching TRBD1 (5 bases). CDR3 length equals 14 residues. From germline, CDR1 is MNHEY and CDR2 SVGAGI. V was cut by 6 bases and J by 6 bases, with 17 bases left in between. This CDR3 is CASSRTGSSDGYTF. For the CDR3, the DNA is TGTGCCAGCAGCCGTACAGGTTCTTCCGATGGCTACACCTTC.

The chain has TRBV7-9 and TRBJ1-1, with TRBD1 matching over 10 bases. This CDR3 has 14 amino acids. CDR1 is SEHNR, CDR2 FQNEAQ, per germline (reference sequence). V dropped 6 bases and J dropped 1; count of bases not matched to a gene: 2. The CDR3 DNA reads TGTGCCAGCAGACGGGACAGGGGGAACACTGAAGCTTTCTTT. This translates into CASRRDRGNTEAFF.

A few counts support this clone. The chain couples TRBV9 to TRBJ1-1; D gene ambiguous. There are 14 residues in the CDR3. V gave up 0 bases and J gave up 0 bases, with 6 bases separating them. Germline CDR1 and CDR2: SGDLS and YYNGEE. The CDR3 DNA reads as TGTGCCAGCAGCGTAGCTGGCATGAACACTGAAGCTTTCTTT. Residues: CASSVAGMNTEAFF.

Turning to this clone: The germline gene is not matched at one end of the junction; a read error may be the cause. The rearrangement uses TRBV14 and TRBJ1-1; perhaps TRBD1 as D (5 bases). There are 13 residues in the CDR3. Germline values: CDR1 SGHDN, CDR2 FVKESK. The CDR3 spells CASSQRIGGLHSF. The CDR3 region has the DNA TGTGCCAGCAGCCAGAGAATCGGGGGACTTCATTCGTTT.

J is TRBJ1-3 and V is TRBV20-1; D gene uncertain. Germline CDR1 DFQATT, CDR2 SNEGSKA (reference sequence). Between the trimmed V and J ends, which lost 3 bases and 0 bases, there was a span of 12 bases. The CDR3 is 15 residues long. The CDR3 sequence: CSASDLQISGNTIYF. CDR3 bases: TGCAGTGCTAGTGACTTACAAATCTCTGGAAACACCATATATTTT.

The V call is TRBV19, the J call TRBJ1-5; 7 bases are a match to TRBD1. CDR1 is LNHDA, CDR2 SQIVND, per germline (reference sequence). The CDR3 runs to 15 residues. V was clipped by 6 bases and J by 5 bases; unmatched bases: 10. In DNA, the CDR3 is TGTGCCAGTAGCAAAAGACAGGGACTAGATCAGCCCCAGCATTTT. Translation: CASSKRQGLDQPQHF.

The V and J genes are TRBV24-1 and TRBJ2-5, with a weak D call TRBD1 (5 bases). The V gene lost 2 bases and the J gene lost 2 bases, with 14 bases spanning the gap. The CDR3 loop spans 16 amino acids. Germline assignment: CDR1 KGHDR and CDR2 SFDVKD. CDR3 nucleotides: TGTGCCACCAGTGATTCCCTGACAGAGACACAAGAGACCCAGTACTTC. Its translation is CATSDSLTETQETQYF.

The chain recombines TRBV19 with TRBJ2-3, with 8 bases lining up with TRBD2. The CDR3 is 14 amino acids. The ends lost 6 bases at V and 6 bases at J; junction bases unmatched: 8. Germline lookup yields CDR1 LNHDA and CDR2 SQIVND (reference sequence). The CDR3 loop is CASSTSGGDDTQYF. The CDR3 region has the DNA TGTGCCAGTAGCACCTCGGGGGGGGACGATACGCAGTATTTT. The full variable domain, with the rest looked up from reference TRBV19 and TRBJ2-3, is DGGITQSPKYLFRKEGQNVTLSCEQNLNHDAMYWYRQDPGQGLRLIYYSQIVNDFQKGDIAEGYSVSREKKESFPLTVTSAQKNPTAFYLCASSTSGGDDTQYFGPGTRLTVL.